This paragraph reports one T cell receptor (beta chain). Its binding antigen is unknown. Base qualities were left out, and no much larger clone turns up one base away. TCRdb records Illumina NovaSeq 6000 as the sequencer. TCRalpha and TCRbeta cDNA libraries were constructed by 5'RACE with constant-segment primers, with sample barcodes and unique molecular identifiers being introduced. RNA was extracted from every sample with Trizol reagent. The libraries were amplified in two PCR steps, and the second step added a second sample barcode and Illumina TruSeq adapters. The libraries were sequenced on an Illumina NovaSeq using 2 x 150 bp paired-end reads. The study's own analysis went as follows. Demultiplexing of reads and collapsing into UMI-guided consensus sequences were performed with migec v1.2.7. Using mixcr v2.1.11, UMI consensuses were aligned to TRA and TRB V and J templates and then assembled into clonotypes. Expanded or contracted clonotypes were those called significant by both edgeR and NoisET, with noise models trained on biological replicates. For edgeR calls, the thresholds were a false discovery rate-adjusted p below 0.01 and a log2 fold-change of 1. As an exploratory analysis of dynamics, max-normalized trajectories of the 1000 most abundant clonotypes were examined with PCA combined with hierarchical clustering. Separately sequenced CD4+ and CD8+ repertoires were used to assign the CD4 or CD8 phenotype of responding clones. TCRdb passed the public sequencing reads through fastp at Q25 and MiXCR, retaining productive beta sequences. Each CDR3 protein gets just one entry, which takes the most common genes and DNA from the rows behind it. It is TCRdb's table, rather than the study itself, that gives the V and J calls and clone size. The sample table holds 350,000 to 400,000 distinct CDR3 sequences, of which 21% were seen once. The ten largest clonotypes hold 12% of the sample.

CDR1 SGHTA and CDR2 FQGTGA are derived from the germline V gene. At the junction V is shortened by 5 bases and J by 4 bases; bases outside the gene matches: 9. The CDR3 spans 15 residues, from the cysteine through the phenylalanine. This entry keeps only the CDR3 DNA: 45 bases, framed from base 1. These data come from a study of T-cell memory formation after mild COVID-19 (dated by TCRdb to about 2021). The study in broad terms: TCR sequence clusters from the two donors were found to be largely donor specific. In two donors, T-cell clones that expanded and contracted after mild COVID-19 were followed by sequencing TCRalpha and TCRbeta repertoires longitudinally. Two young, previously healthy adult volunteers, one female and one male, were included in the cohort. The study at large found these results: Balanced CD4/CD8 phenotypes were observed for clones contracting from day 15 to 85, whereas a bias towards CD4+ was observed for a second wave of clones expanding from day 15 to 37. Only a couple of mild cases were covered by the study, and larger cohorts that include severe cases with pre-infection samples were considered necessary. The detection of some responding clones in pre-infection memory suggests that pre-existing cross-reactive memory T cells joined the SARS-CoV-2 response. Contracting CD4+ clones appeared mostly in the CM and EM memory subsets, whereas CD8+ clones were enriched in EMRA. SARS-CoV-2 specificity was not confirmed for the second-wave clones peaking on day 37.

Ficoll-Paque density gradient centrifugation was used to isolate PBMCs. The sequence joins TRBV7-3 to TRBJ2-5; 8 central bases correspond to TRBD1. The TCR comes from an adult woman who had mild COVID-19 (a few samples of this study predate the infection). The sample titles of this study are shuffled in the database, so cell type and time point are left out; the donor was told from shared clones. The source material was PBMCs or a T cell subset sorted from them (not recorded which). CDR3 protein: CASSPVAGGRETQYF. In nucleotides, the sequence is TGTGCCAGCAGCCCTGTGGCAGGGGGCAGAGAGACCCAGTACTTC.